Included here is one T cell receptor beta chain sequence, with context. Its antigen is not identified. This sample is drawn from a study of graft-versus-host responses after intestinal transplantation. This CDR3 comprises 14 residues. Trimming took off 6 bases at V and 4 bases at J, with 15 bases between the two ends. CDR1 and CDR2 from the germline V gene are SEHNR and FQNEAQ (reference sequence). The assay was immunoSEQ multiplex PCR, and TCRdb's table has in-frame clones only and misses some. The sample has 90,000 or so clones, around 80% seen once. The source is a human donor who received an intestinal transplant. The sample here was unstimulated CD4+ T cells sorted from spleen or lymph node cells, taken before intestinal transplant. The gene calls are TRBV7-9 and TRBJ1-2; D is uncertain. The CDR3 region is CASSGPVITYGYTF. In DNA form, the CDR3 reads TGTGCCAGCAGTGGGCCCGTTATTACCTATGGCTACACCTTC.